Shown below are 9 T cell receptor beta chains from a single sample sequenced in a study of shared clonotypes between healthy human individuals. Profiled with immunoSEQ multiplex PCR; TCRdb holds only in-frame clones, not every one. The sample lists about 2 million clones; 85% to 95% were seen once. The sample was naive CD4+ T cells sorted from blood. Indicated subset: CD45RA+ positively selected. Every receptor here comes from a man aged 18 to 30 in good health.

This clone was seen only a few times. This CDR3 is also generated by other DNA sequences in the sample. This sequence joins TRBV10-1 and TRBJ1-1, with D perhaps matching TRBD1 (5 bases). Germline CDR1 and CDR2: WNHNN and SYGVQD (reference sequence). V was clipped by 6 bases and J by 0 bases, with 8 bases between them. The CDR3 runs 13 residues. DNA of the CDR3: TGCGCCAGCAGCAAGACAGTGAACACTGAAGCTTTCTTT. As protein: CASSKTVNTEAFF.

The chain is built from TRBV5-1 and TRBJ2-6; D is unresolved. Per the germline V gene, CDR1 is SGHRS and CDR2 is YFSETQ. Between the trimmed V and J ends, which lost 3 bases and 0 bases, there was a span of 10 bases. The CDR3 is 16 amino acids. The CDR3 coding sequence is TGCGCCAGCAGCTCACTGGCCCTCTCTGGGGCCAACGTCCTGACTTTC. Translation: CASSSLALSGANVLTF.

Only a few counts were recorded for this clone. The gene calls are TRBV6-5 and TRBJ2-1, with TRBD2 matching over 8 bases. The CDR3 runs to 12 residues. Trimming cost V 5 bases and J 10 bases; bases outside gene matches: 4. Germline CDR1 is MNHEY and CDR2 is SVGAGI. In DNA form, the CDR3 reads TGTGCCAGCAGTGAGCCTAGCGGGGAGCAGTTCTTC. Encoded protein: CASSEPSGEQFF.

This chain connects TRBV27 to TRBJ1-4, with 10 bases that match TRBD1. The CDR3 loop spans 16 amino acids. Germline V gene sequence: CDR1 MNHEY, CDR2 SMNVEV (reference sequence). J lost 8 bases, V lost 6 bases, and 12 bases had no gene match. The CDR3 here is CASSPGQGRFGEKLFF. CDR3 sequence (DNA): TGTGCCAGCAGCCCGGGACAGGGGAGGTTCGGGGAAAAACTGTTTTTT.

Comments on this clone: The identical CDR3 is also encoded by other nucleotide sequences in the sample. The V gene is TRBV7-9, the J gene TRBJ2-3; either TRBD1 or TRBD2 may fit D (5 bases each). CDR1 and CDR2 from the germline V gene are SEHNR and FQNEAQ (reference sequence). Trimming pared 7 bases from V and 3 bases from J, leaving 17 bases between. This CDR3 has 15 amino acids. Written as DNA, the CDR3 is TGTGCCAGCACCCCGGGGCTCTCTATTACAGATACGCAGTATTTT. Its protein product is CASTPGLSITDTQYF.

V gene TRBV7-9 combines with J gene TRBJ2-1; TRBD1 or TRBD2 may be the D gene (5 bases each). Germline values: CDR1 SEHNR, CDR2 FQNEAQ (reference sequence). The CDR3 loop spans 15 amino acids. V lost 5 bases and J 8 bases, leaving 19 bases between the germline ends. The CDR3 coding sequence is TGTGCCAGCAGCCCCGGGACGGTCCCTACTCATGAGCAGTTCTTC. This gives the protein CASSPGTVPTHEQFF.

This CDR3 is CASSLYRDSADTQYF. In DNA, the CDR3 is TGTGCCAGCAGCTTGTACCGGGATAGCGCAGATACGCAGTATTTT. The rearrangement links TRBV5-4 to TRBJ2-3; TRBD2 is a possible D gene (5 bases). The CDR3 has 15 amino acids. The V and J ends lost 1 base and 4 bases respectively, with 13 bases between them. CDR1 and CDR2 from the germline V gene are SGHNT and YYREEE (reference sequence). The variable domain in full, completed from reference TRBV5-4 and TRBJ2-3, reads ETGVTQSPTHLIKTRGQQVTLRCSSQSGHNTVSWYQQALGQGPQFIFQYYREEENGRGNFPPRFSGLQFPNYSSELNVNALELDDSALYLCASSLYRDSADTQYFGPGTRLTVL.

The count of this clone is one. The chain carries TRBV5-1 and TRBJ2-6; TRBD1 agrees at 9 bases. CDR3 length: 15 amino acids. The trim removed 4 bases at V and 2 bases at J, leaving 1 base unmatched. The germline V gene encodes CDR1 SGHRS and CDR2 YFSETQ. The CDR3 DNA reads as TGCGCCAGCAGCCGGGACAGGGCTGGGGCCAACGTCCTGACTTTC. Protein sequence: CASSRDRAGANVLTF.

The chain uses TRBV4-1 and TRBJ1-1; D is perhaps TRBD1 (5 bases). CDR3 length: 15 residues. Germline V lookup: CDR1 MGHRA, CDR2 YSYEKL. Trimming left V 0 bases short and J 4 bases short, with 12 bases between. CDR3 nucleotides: TGCGCCAGCAGCCAAGATACGGGGGTCTCCACTGAAGCTTTCTTT. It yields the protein CASSQDTGVSTEAFF.